Listed below are T cell receptor beta chains from one sample, sequenced in a study of T cell changes during pregnancy in multiple sclerosis. TCRdb keeps only in-frame clones here, not all; method: immunoSEQ multiplex PCR. Among tens of thousands of clones, 88% were seen once, and the ten largest hold about 5.4%. This material consisted of CD8+ T cells from peripheral blood mononuclear cells, taken after pregnancy. The source of these receptors is a female donor in good health, enrolled as a control in a pregnancy study. CDR3s include the opening cysteine and the closing phenylalanine or tryptophan. Each record gives: V gene, clone size, J gene, D gene, CDR3 DNA, CDR3 protein. D genes are given only for firm matches. A row's size may be missing; if present it is once, few, many or a size class.

TRBV27	NA	TRBJ2-1	NA	TGTGCCAGCAGGATCGGACAGTCCAGCTCCTACAATGAGCAGTTCTTC	CASRIGQSSSYNEQFF
TRBV5-4	NA	TRBJ2-5	TRBD2	TGTGCCAGCAGCCACCCCGGACTAGCGGGGGGGCTCGCAGAGACCCAGTACTTC	CASSHPGLAGGLAETQYF
TRBV29-1	NA	TRBJ2-2	NA	TGCAGCGTTGATCGTGGGGGGTCGAACACCGGGGAGCTGTTTTTT	CSVDRGGSNTGELFF
TRBV6-4	NA	TRBJ2-1	TRBD1	TGTGCCAGCAGTGACGGGACAGGGATGATGGATGAGCAGTTCTTC	CASSDGTGMMDEQFF
TRBV13	once	TRBJ1-1	NA	TGTGCCAGCAGCGTCCCACAGGGCTTGAACACTGAAGCTTTCTTT	CASSVPQGLNTEAFF
TRBV2	few	TRBJ1-1	NA	TGTGCCAGCAGTGAAACATACGGGGTCGCCGATAAACAGTTT	CASSETYGVADKQF
TRBV5-1	once	TRBJ2-1	NA	TGCGCCAGCAGCCCGCGCCCTTACAATGAGCAGTTCTTC	CASSPRPYNEQFF
TRBV13	NA	TRBJ2-7	NA	TGTGCCAGCAGCCAACACGGGGAAGGGTCCTACGAGCAGTACTTC	CASSQHGEGSYEQYF
TRBV5-1	NA	TRBJ2-2	TRBD2	TGCGCCAGCAGCCCGGGACTAAACGGGGAGCTGTTTTTT	CASSPGLNGELFF
TRBV4-2	NA	TRBJ1-5	NA	TGTGCCAGCAGCCAAGGCGGGCAGCCCCAGCATTTT	CASSQGGQPQHF
TRBV5-1	NA	TRBJ2-5	NA	TGCGCCAGCGCACAGGGGAGGCAAGAGACCCAGTACTTC	CASAQGRQETQYF
TRBV7-9	NA	TRBJ1-5	TRBD1	TGTGCCAGCAGCTTAGCCGGGACAGGATTTAATCAGCCCCAGCATTTT	CASSLAGTGFNQPQHF
TRBV14	NA	TRBJ1-1	NA	TGTGCCAGCAGCCTCAGTACAGGGACCACTGAAGCTTTCTTT	CASSLSTGTTEAFF
TRBV4-3	few	TRBJ2-2	NA	TGCGCCAGCAGCCAGGGTAGTAGACTGGCCGGGGAGCTGTTTTTT	CASSQGSRLAGELFF
TRBV7-9	NA	TRBJ1-2	NA	TGTGCCAGCAGCTGGGGTCCAGGGTACGGCTACACCTTC	CASSWGPGYGYTF
TRBV11-2	NA	TRBJ2-7	NA	TGTGCCAGCAGCTTTACCACAGGGCAAAACGAGCAGTACTTC	CASSFTTGQNEQYF
TRBV4-1	NA	TRBJ1-2	NA	TGCGCCAGCAGCCAAGAGGACCGGGCACGCGGGGGCTACACCTTC	CASSQEDRARGGYTF
TRBV19	NA	TRBJ1-1	TRBD1	TGTGCCAGTAGTATGGACAGGGAATCTGAAGCTTTCTTT	CASSMDRESEAFF
TRBV21-1	NA	TRBJ1-3	NA	TGTGCCAGCAGCATGGACAACCGACCTGGAAACACCATATATTTT	CASSMDNRPGNTIYF
TRBV9	NA	TRBJ2-3	TRBD1	TGTGCCAGCACCGAGGGGGCCCTCCAGGATACGCAGTATTTT	CASTEGALQDTQYF
TRBV5-6	NA	TRBJ1-1	NA	TGTGCCAGCAGCTTGGGACCCGACAGGGAAGCTTTCTTT	CASSLGPDREAFF
TRBV15	NA	TRBJ1-3	NA	TGTGCCACCAGCAGAGGCCTCAGGGAAACCGGAAACACCATATATTTT	CATSRGLRETGNTIYF
TRBV7-9	once	TRBJ1-6	TRBD1	TGTGCCAGCAGCTCCACAGGGGGACTAAATTCACCCCTCCACTTT	CASSSTGGLNSPLHF
TRBV6-4	many	TRBJ2-1	NA	TGTGCCAGCAGTGAGGGGGGACCCACCTCAGAGCAGTTCTTC	CASSEGGPTSEQFF
TRBV30	NA	TRBJ2-5	NA	TGTGCCTGGACTGCCCTGGGGGGGGCGCGGGGAGAGACCCAGTACTTC	CAWTALGGARGETQYF
TRBV11-1	NA	TRBJ2-3	NA	TGTGCCAGCAGCTTATATGAAAGGGAGCTAGGCGATACGCAGTATTTT	CASSLYERELGDTQYF
TRBV4-3	NA	TRBJ2-3	TRBD1	TGCGCCAGCAGCCAAGATCCTCTAGGACAGGGGAGCACAGATACGCAGTATTTT	CASSQDPLGQGSTDTQYF
TRBV9	few	TRBJ1-6	TRBD1	TGTGCCAGCAGCGGGGGGACAGTTGATAATTCACCCCTCCACTTT	CASSGGTVDNSPLHF
TRBV5-1	NA	TRBJ1-6	NA	TGCGCCAGCAGCTTGCTAGGGGAAAGTTCACCCCTCCACTTT	CASSLLGESSPLHF
TRBV7-9	NA	TRBJ2-1	NA	TGTGCCAGCAGCCCGCCGTCGAGGACCTACAATGAGCAGTTCTTC	CASSPPSRTYNEQFF
TRBV28	NA	TRBJ2-7	TRBD2	TGTGCCAGCAGCCTCCTAGCGGGGGGGAGCTACGAGCAGTACTTC	CASSLLAGGSYEQYF
TRBV7-3	NA	TRBJ1-3	NA	TGTGCCAGCAGCTCAACAGGGAGCTCTGGAAACACCATATATTTT	CASSSTGSSGNTIYF
TRBV27	NA	TRBJ1-2	NA	TGTGCCAGCGCCGACCCAGGGGCTTCGCGTGGCTACACCTTC	CASADPGASRGYTF
TRBV5-1	NA	TRBJ1-1	NA	TGCGCCAGCAGCTTAACGGAGGGGCGCTTGAACACTGAAGCTTTCTTT	CASSLTEGRLNTEAFF
TRBV5-5	NA	TRBJ1-1	NA	TGTGCCAGCAGCTTGGCAGGGCGGGGCACTGAAGCTTTCTTT	CASSLAGRGTEAFF
TRBV5-4	NA	TRBJ2-1	TRBD1	TGTGCCAGCAGCGCAGCCACGGACAGGGAATACAATGAGCAGTTCTTC	CASSAATDREYNEQFF
TRBV9	few	TRBJ1-1	NA	TGTGCCAGCAGCGTAGGAGGGGGTCCTGAAGCTTTCTTT	CASSVGGGPEAFF
TRBV9	NA	TRBJ1-2	NA	TGTGCCAGCAGCGTAGGTGGAGGGGCTAACTATGGCTACACCTTC	CASSVGGGANYGYTF
TRBV4-3	NA	TRBJ1-1	NA	TGCGCCAGCAGCCAAGATCTTTTGAACACTGAAGCTTTCTTT	CASSQDLLNTEAFF
TRBV4-3	NA	TRBJ2-7	NA	TGCGCCAGCAGCCAAGACTGGAGCGAGCAGTACTTC	CASSQDWSEQYF
TRBV7-2	NA	TRBJ2-3	NA	TGTGCCAGCAGCCCTAGCCCTCGTACGCAGTATTTT	CASSPSPRTQYF
TRBV29-1	NA	TRBJ1-2	NA	TGCAGCGTTGAGGAGCCAGGGCGGGGCTACACCTTC	CSVEEPGRGYTF
TRBV27	NA	TRBJ2-5	TRBD2	TGTGCCAGCAGTTTAGGGGCTGCGGCGGGGGGCCATGGGGAGACCCAGTACTTC	CASSLGAAAGGHGETQYF
TRBV9	NA	TRBJ2-7	TRBD1	TGTGCCAGCAGCGAGGGGACAGGGAGCTCCTACGAGCAGTACTTC	CASSEGTGSSYEQYF
TRBV25-1	NA	TRBJ2-1	NA	TGTGCCAGCAGCCCTGGGGCAGGTTACAATGAGCAGTTCTTC	CASSPGAGYNEQFF
TRBV7-3	NA	TRBJ2-1	NA	TGTGCCAGCACCGAGACCGGGGGCAATGAGCAGTTCTTC	CASTETGGNEQFF
TRBV6-5	NA	TRBJ1-1	TRBD1	TGTGCCAGCAGTTACGGACAGGACGGAGACACTGAAGCTTTCTTT	CASSYGQDGDTEAFF
TRBV11-2	NA	TRBJ1-1	NA	TGTGCCAGCAGCTTAGATGTAGCGAACACTGAAGCTTTCTTT	CASSLDVANTEAFF